Listed below are T cell receptor beta chains from one sample, sequenced in a study of CD8 T cell repertoires and HIV-1 epitope variants. The antigens these receptors bind are not known. TCRdb's copy holds only in-frame clones and misses some; the assay was immunoSEQ multiplex PCR. This sample has 6,100 or so clones, with 65% to 80% found just once. What was sequenced was cultured CD8+ T cells derived from PBMCs. The receptors here all came from a male donor with HIV. The CDR3 runs from the conserved cysteine through the conserved F or W. Each record gives: CDR3 DNA, CDR3 protein, clone size, V gene, J gene, D gene. D genes are given only for firm matches. Some rows mark clone size as missing; the rest say once, few, many or name a class of expanded clone.

DNA: TGTGCCAGCAGCCCGGGGACAGGGGGCTTAACTAATGAAAAACTGTTTTTT
CDR3: CASSPGTGGLTNEKLFF
size: NA
V: TRBV7-6
J: TRBJ1-4
D: TRBD1

DNA: TGTGCCAGCAGCCCGGACCCCCGGAGCCTCAGCACAGATACGCAGTATTTT
CDR3: CASSPDPRSLSTDTQYF
size: NA
V: TRBV5-5
J: TRBJ2-3
D: NA

DNA: TGTGCCAGCAGTGGACCCCGGACAGGGGTCGTCTATGGCTACACCTTC
CDR3: CASSGPRTGVVYGYTF
size: few
V: TRBV2
J: TRBJ1-2
D: TRBD1

DNA: TGTGCCAGCAGTGCTTTAACTAGCGGGGCACCTGTTGATACGCAGTATTTT
CDR3: CASSALTSGAPVDTQYF
size: NA
V: TRBV28
J: TRBJ2-3
D: TRBD2

DNA: TGTGCCAGCAGCGATGGCGGACAGGGGGCGTCCCTCTCCTACGAGCAGTACTTC
CDR3: CASSDGGQGASLSYEQYF
size: NA
V: TRBV11-2
J: TRBJ2-7
D: TRBD1

DNA: TGTGCCAGCAGCTTTGGGCCGAACACCGGGGAGCTGTTTTTT
CDR3: CASSFGPNTGELFF
size: once
V: TRBV4-2
J: TRBJ2-2
D: NA

DNA: TGTGCCAGCAGTCTAGGGGGCGCTAGGTCTGGGGCCAACGTCCTGACTTTC
CDR3: CASSLGGARSGANVLTF
size: NA
V: TRBV27
J: TRBJ2-6
D: TRBD1

DNA: TGTGCCAGCAGCTCCGGGACAGGGGGCACAGATACGCAGTATTTT
CDR3: CASSSGTGGTDTQYF
size: NA
V: TRBV5-8
J: TRBJ2-3
D: TRBD1

DNA: TGTGCCACCAGCAGAGATTCTCTAGCGGGGGGGCTAGCGACCCAGTACTTC
CDR3: CATSRDSLAGGLATQYF
size: NA
V: TRBV15
J: TRBJ2-5
D: TRBD2

DNA: TGTGCCAGCAGCTTTGGGACTAGCGGGAGTAATGAGCAGTTCTTC
CDR3: CASSFGTSGSNEQFF
size: once
V: TRBV11-1
J: TRBJ2-1
D: TRBD2

DNA: TGCGCCAGCAGCCAAGGGGTAACATACGAGCAGTACTTC
CDR3: CASSQGVTYEQYF
size: NA
V: TRBV4-1
J: TRBJ2-7
D: NA

DNA: TGTGCCAGCAGCCAAGTGACAGGGAGGGAGGGATACAATGAGCAGTTCTTC
CDR3: CASSQVTGREGYNEQFF
size: few
V: TRBV4-2
J: TRBJ2-1
D: NA

DNA: TGTGCCAGCAGTCCCCAGTCATTTCCGGCGAACACTGAAGCTTTCTTT
CDR3: CASSPQSFPANTEAFF
size: NA
V: TRBV28
J: TRBJ1-1
D: NA

DNA: TGTGCCAGCAGTCTCGGGACAGGGAATCAGCCCCAGCATTTT
CDR3: CASSLGTGNQPQHF
size: few
V: TRBV28
J: TRBJ1-5
D: TRBD1

DNA: TGTGCCAGCAGCCCGAGCAGGGTTGGCCACTCTGGGGCCAACGTCCTGACTTTC
CDR3: CASSPSRVGHSGANVLTF
size: NA
V: TRBV11-2
J: TRBJ2-6
D: NA

DNA: TGCGCCAGCAGGGCCGTAACGACAGGGACGGGAGAGACCCAGTACTTC
CDR3: CASRAVTTGTGETQYF
size: once
V: TRBV5-1
J: TRBJ2-5
D: TRBD1

DNA: TGTGCCTGGAGTGTAGGTAGGGGGAACACCGGGGAGCTGTTTTTT
CDR3: CAWSVGRGNTGELFF
size: NA
V: TRBV30
J: TRBJ2-2
D: NA

DNA: TGTGCCAGCAGTCTCGACAGGAACACTGAAGCTTTCTTT
CDR3: CASSLDRNTEAFF
size: NA
V: TRBV5-4
J: TRBJ1-1
D: NA

DNA: TGTGCCAGCAGCGGAACACAGGGGCCACGCCCAGATACGCAGTATTTT
CDR3: CASSGTQGPRPDTQYF
size: NA
V: TRBV9
J: TRBJ2-3
D: TRBD1

DNA: TGTGCCAGCAGCTTAACCGCCGGGACAGCAACTAATGAAAAACTGTTTTTT
CDR3: CASSLTAGTATNEKLFF
size: NA
V: TRBV5-6
J: TRBJ1-4
D: TRBD1

DNA: TGTGCCAGCAGCCATAATTCAGGACTGATGGGTAATTCACCCCTCCACTTT
CDR3: CASSHNSGLMGNSPLHF
size: NA
V: TRBV7-9
J: TRBJ1-6
D: NA

DNA: TGTGCCAGCAGTTGGTCAGGGAATGATGGCTACACCTTC
CDR3: CASSWSGNDGYTF
size: few
V: TRBV27
J: TRBJ1-2
D: NA

DNA: TGTGCCAGCAGCTTAGATCCAGGGGAGCAGTTCTTC
CDR3: CASSLDPGEQFF
size: once
V: TRBV11-3
J: TRBJ2-1
D: NA

DNA: TGTGCCAGCATCCTTGGGGGGGGCGGCACAGATACGCAGTATTTT
CDR3: CASILGGGGTDTQYF
size: NA
V: TRBV28
J: TRBJ2-3
D: NA

DNA: TGTGCCAGCAGCTCCGTACAGGGGGTCGACACTGAAGCTTTCTTT
CDR3: CASSSVQGVDTEAFF
size: NA
V: TRBV11-2
J: TRBJ1-1
D: TRBD1

DNA: TGTGCCAGCAGCCCAGGACTAGCGGGGGCCTACAATGAGCAGTTCTTC
CDR3: CASSPGLAGAYNEQFF
size: NA
V: TRBV9
J: TRBJ2-1
D: TRBD2

DNA: TGTGCCAGCAGTTCTCTCCTTTCTGGGATCGTCTACGAGCAGTACTTC
CDR3: CASSSLLSGIVYEQYF
size: NA
V: TRBV27
J: TRBJ2-7
D: NA

DNA: TGTGCCACTACCTGGGGGGCCGGGGAGCTGTTTTTT
CDR3: CATTWGAGELFF
size: NA
V: TRBV19
J: TRBJ2-2
D: NA

DNA: TGTGCCAGCAGCTTAAAAGGGTTGAACACTGAAGCTTTCTTT
CDR3: CASSLKGLNTEAFF
size: NA
V: TRBV11-2
J: TRBJ1-1
D: NA

DNA: TGTGCCAGCAGCCCTGGTTTGAACACTGAAGCTTTCTTT
CDR3: CASSPGLNTEAFF
size: once
V: TRBV14
J: TRBJ1-1
D: NA

DNA: TGTGCCAGCAGCTTAGAAGCCGGACAGGGGCCGTGGAATGAGCAGTTCTTC
CDR3: CASSLEAGQGPWNEQFF
size: NA
V: TRBV7-6
J: TRBJ2-1
D: TRBD1

DNA: TGTGCTAGCAGCCCGAGGGGAGGGCCGGGGACCGGGGAGCTGTTTTTT
CDR3: CASSPRGGPGTGELFF
size: NA
V: TRBV7-7
J: TRBJ2-2
D: TRBD2